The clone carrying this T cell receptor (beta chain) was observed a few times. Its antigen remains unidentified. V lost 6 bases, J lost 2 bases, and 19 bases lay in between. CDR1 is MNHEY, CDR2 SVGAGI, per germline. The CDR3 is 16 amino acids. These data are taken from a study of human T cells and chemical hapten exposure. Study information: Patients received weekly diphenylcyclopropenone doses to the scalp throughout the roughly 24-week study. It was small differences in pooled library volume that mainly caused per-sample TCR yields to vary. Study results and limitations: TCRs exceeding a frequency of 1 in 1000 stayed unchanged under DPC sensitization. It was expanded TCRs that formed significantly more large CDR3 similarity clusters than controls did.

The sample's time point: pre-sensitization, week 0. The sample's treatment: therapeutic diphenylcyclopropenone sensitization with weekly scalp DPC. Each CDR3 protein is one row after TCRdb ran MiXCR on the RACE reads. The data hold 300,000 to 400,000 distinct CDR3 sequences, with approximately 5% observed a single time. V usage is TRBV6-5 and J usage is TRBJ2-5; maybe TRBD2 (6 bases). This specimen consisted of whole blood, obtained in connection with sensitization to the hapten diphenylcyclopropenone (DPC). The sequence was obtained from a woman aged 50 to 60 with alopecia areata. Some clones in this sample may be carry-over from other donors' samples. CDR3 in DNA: TGTGCCAGCAGCCCCGGGATTTTGGAGGGGCAAGAGACCCAGTACTTC. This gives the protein CASSPGILEGQETQYF.